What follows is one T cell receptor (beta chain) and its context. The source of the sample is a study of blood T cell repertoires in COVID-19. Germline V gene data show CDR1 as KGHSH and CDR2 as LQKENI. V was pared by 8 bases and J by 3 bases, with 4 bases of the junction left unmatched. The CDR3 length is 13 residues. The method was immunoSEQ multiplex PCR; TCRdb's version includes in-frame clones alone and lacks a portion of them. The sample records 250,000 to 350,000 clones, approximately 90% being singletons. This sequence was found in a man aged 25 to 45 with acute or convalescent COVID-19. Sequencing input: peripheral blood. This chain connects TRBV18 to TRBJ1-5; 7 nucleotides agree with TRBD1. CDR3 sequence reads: CASRQGHNQPQHF. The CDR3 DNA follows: TGTGCCAGCCGACAGGGTCACAATCAGCCCCAGCATTTT.